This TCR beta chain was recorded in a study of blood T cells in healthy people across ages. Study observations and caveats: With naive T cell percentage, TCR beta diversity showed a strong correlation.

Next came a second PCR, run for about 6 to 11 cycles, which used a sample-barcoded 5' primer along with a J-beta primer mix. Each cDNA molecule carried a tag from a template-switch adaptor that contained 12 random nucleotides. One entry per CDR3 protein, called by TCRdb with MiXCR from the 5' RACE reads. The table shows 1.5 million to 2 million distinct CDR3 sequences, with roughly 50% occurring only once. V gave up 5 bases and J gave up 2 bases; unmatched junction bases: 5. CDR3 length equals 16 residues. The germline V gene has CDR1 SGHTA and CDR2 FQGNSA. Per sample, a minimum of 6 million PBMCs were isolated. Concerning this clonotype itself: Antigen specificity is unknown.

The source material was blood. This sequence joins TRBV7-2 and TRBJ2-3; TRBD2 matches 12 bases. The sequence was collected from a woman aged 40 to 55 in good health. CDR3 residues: CASSPGTSGPTDTQYF. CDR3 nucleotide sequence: TGTGCCAGCAGCCCCGGGACTAGCGGGCCCACAGATACGCAGTATTTT.